These T cell receptor beta chains were read from a single sample in a study of blood T cells in healthy people across ages. TCRdb re-called the 5' RACE reads with MiXCR, one entry per CDR3 protein. In the table there are around 650,000 distinct CDR3 sequences, about a third of which are singletons. Sequenced material: blood. The origin of the receptors is a woman at least 80 years old in good health. Each CDR3 is given with its conserved first and last residue. The D gene is left open where the match is weak. Size is omitted from some rows. Given values are once, few, many or a class for expanded clones.

J gene | V gene | D gene | clone size | CDR3 DNA | CDR3 protein
TRBJ2-1 | TRBV13 | NA | many | TGTGCCAGCAGCTCTGCGGGGGCTACTTACAATGAGCAGTTCTTC | CASSSAGATYNEQFF
TRBJ1-3 | TRBV20-1 | NA | NA | TGCAGTGCCCCTGTATGGGCAGGGATCGGAAACACCATATATTTT | CSAPVWAGIGNTIYF
TRBJ2-5 | TRBV7-9 | TRBD1 | many | TGTGCCAGCAGCTTAGAAGGGACAGCTCAAGAGACCCAGTACTTC | CASSLEGTAQETQYF
TRBJ2-1 | TRBV7-9 | TRBD2 | NA | TGTGCCAGCAGCTTAGGGCCAGCGGGAGCGGGCAATGAGCAGTTCTTC | CASSLGPAGAGNEQFF
TRBJ2-3 | TRBV21-1 | NA | many | TGTGCCAGCAGCAACGAGCGAGCAGGGCCGAATACAGATACGCAGTATTTT | CASSNERAGPNTDTQYF
TRBJ2-1 | TRBV7-7 | TRBD1 | many | TGTGCCAGCAGCTCAGGGGGCCGAGAGGACAATGAGCAGTTCTTC | CASSSGGREDNEQFF
TRBJ2-5 | TRBV20-1 | NA | many | TGCAGTGCTAGAGGTCACCACCAAGAGACCCAGTACTTC | CSARGHHQETQYF
TRBJ2-7 | TRBV27 | NA | NA | TGTGCCAGCAGTGCTCCCGGGACGGGGGAGCAGTACTTC | CASSAPGTGEQYF
TRBJ2-1 | TRBV15 | NA | NA | TGTGCCACCAGCAGAATGGGGAATCGTGGGCAGTTCTTC | CATSRMGNRGQFF
TRBJ1-2 | TRBV7-3 | NA | NA | TGTGCCAGCAGCTCCCAATTTAAGGATGGCTACACCTTC | CASSSQFKDGYTF
TRBJ2-3 | TRBV4-2 | TRBD2 | few | TGTGCCAGCAGCCAAGATCCGAGCGGGGGCCAGAATACGCAGTATTTT | CASSQDPSGGQNTQYF
TRBJ2-2 | TRBV28 | TRBD2 | NA | TGTGCCAGCGGGGGTAGCGGGAGTATCGGGACCGGGGAGCTGTTTTTT | CASGGSGSIGTGELFF
TRBJ1-1 | TRBV30 | NA | NA | TGTGCCTGGAGTGGGCAGAAAGCTGAACCTTTCTTT | CAWSGQKAEPFF
TRBJ1-2 | TRBV12-5 | NA | NA | TGTGCTAGTGGTTTTTTCCCCCTGGCAGGCGACTATGGCTACACCTTC | CASGFFPLAGDYGYTF
TRBJ1-2 | TRBV27 | TRBD1 | few | TGTGCCAGCAGTTTCCGGGACAGGGCCGGGGGCTACACCTTC | CASSFRDRAGGYTF
TRBJ2-3 | TRBV7-2 | NA | NA | TGCGCCAGCAGCTTATTCTCATATACGCAGTATTTT | CASSLFSYTQYF
TRBJ1-2 | TRBV18 | NA | many | TGTGCCAGCTCACCAGATCCGGGAGCTAACTATGGCTACACCTTC | CASSPDPGANYGYTF
TRBJ2-1 | TRBV7-2 | TRBD2 | NA | TGTGCCGGCAGCTTATCGGCTAGCGGGGGGACCGGGCAAGAGACCCAGTTCTTC | CAGSLSASGGTGQETQFF
TRBJ1-5 | TRBV28 | NA | NA | TGTGCCAGCAGTCGCCCTGGGCTGAATAGCAATCAGCCCCAGCATTTT | CASSRPGLNSNQPQHF
TRBJ2-1 | TRBV5-1 | NA | many | TGCGCCAGCAATCGGCCAGCTAACAATGAGCAGTTCTTC | CASNRPANNEQFF
TRBJ1-1 | TRBV6-2/TRBV6-3 | TRBD1 | few | TGTGCCAGCAGTCGACAGGGTCGGGTCACTGAAGCTTTCTTT | CASSRQGRVTEAFF
TRBJ1-1 | TRBV12-3/TRBV12-4 | NA | NA | TGTGCCAGCAGTTTACTAGGGACGCTATCGAACACTGAAGCTTTCTTT | CASSLLGTLSNTEAFF
TRBJ2-7 | TRBV7-9 | NA | NA | TGTGCCAGCAACAATCAGCCTCGCTACGAGCAGTACTTC | CASNNQPRYEQYF
TRBJ1-5 | TRBV18 | NA | NA | TGTGCCAGCTCCCCAGTAGCGGGAAGCAATCAGCCCCAGCATTTT | CASSPVAGSNQPQHF
TRBJ2-1 | TRBV14 | NA | few | TGTGCCAGCAGTATAAGGGGTGAGCAGTTCTTC | CASSIRGEQFF
TRBJ2-3 | TRBV5-1 | NA | many | TGCGCCAGCAGCTTGAATGGGTATACAGATACGCAGTATTTT | CASSLNGYTDTQYF
TRBJ2-7 | TRBV4-1 | TRBD2 | NA | TGCGCCAGCAGCCCGGGACGGGGGGGCTCCTACGAGCAGTACTTC | CASSPGRGGSYEQYF
TRBJ1-1 | TRBV20-1 | NA | NA | TGCAGTGCTAGTGAGGAGTTTTTGAACACTGAAGCTTTCTTT | CSASEEFLNTEAFF
TRBJ2-2 | TRBV7-9 | NA | once | TGTGCCAGCAGCCCGCCGAGGGACACCGGGGAGCTGTTTTTT | CASSPPRDTGELFF
TRBJ2-5 | TRBV3-1 | TRBD2 | few | TGTGCCGGCAGCCATCTTACTGGGGGGAGGGAACAAGAGACCCAGTACTTC | CAGSHLTGGREQETQYF
TRBJ2-3 | TRBV20-1 | TRBD2 | many | TGCAGTTCGACTAGCGGGGGCCACACAGATACGCAGTATTTT | CSSTSGGHTDTQYF
TRBJ2-1 | TRBV5-6 | NA | many | TGTGCCAGCAGCTCGTCGACAGCCTACAATGAGCAGTTCTTC | CASSSSTAYNEQFF
TRBJ2-2 | TRBV12-3/TRBV12-4 | NA | few | TGTGCCAGCAGTTTAGCCAACACAGGGTCGGTCACCGGGGAGCTGTTTTTT | CASSLANTGSVTGELFF